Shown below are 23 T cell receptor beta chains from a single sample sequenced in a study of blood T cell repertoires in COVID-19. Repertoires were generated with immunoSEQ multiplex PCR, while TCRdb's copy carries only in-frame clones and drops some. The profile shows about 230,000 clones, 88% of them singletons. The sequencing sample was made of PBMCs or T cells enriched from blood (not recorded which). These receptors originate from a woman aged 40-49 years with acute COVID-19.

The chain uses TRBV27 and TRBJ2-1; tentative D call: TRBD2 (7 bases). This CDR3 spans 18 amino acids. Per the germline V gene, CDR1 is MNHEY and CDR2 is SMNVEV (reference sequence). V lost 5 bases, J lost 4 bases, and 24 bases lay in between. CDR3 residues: CASSRLASGGRRYNEQFF. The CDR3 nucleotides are TGTGCCAGCAGTCGTCTAGCTTCCGGGGGGCGTCGGTACAATGAGCAGTTCTTC.

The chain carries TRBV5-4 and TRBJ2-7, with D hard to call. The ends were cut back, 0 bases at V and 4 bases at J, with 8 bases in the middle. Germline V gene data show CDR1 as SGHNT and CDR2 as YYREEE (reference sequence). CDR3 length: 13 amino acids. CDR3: CASSLAPRYEQYV. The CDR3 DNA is TGTGCCAGCAGCTTGGCCCCCAGGTACGAGCAGTACGTC.

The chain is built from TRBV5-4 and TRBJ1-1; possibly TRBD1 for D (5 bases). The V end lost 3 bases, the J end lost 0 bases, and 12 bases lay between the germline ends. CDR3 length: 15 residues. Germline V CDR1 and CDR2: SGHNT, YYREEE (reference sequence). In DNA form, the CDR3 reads TGTGCCAGCAGCTGGGGACTTTCCATGAACACTGAAGCTTTCTTT. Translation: CASSWGLSMNTEAFF.

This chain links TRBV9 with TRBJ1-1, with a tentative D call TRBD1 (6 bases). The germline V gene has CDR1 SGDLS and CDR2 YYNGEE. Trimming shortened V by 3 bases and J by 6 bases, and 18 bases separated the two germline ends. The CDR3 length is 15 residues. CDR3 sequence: CASSANQGSGAEAFF. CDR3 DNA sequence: TGTGCCAGCAGCGCTAATCAGGGGAGTGGTGCTGAAGCTTTCTTT.

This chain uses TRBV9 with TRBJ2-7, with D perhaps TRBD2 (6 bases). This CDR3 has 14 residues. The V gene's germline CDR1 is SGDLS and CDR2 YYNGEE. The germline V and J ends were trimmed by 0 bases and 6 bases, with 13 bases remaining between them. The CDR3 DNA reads TGTGCCAGCAGCGTAGACGGGGGTGAGGGCGAGCAGTACTTC. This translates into CASSVDGGEGEQYF.

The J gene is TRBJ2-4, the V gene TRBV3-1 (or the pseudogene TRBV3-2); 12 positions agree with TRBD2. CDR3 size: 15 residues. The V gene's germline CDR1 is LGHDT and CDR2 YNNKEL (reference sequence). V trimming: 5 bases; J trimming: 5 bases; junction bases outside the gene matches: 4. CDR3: CASSARTSGENIQYF. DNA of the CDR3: TGTGCCAGCAGCGCCCGGACTAGCGGGGAAAACATTCAGTACTTC.

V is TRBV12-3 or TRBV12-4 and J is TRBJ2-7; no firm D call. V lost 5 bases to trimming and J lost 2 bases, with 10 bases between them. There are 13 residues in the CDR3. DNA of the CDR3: TGTGCCAGCAGTCCCGGTTCCCCCTACGAGCAGTACTTC. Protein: CASSPGSPYEQYF.

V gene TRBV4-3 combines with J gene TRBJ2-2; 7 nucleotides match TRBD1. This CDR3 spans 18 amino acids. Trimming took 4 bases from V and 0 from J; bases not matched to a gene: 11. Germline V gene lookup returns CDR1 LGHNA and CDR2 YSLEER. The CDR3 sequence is CASSRYPSGGSNTGELFF. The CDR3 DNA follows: TGCGCCAGCAGCCGTTACCCTTCAGGGGGATCGAACACCGGGGAGCTGTTTTTT.

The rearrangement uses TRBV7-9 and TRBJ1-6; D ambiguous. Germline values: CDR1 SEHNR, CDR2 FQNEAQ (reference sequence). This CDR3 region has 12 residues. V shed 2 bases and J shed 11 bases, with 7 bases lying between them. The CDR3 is CASSLKEAPLHF. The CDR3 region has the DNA TGTGCCAGCAGCTTAAAGGAGGCACCCCTCCACTTT.

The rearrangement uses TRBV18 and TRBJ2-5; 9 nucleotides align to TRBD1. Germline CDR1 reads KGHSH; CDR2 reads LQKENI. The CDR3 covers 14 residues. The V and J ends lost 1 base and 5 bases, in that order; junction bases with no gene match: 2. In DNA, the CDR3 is TGTGCCAGCTCACCACGCACAGGGGGCGAGACCCAGTACTTC. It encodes CASSPRTGGETQYF.

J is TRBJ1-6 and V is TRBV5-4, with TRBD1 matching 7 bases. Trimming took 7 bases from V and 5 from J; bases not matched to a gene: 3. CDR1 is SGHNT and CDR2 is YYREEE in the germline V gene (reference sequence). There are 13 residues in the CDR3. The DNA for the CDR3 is TGTGCCAGCGGGGACAGCAATAATTCACCCCTCCACTTT. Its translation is CASGDSNNSPLHF.

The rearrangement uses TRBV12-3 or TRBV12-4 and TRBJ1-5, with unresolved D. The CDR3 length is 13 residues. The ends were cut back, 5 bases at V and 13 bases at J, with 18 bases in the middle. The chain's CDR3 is CASSPSPDRTQHF. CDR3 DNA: TGTGCCAGCAGTCCTAGCCCCGATAGGACTCAGCATTTT.

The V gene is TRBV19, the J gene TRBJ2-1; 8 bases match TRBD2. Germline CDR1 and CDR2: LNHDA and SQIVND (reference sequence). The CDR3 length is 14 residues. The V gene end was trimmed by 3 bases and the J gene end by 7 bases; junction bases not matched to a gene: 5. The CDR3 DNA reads TGTGCCAGTAGTATGGCTAGCGGGTATAATGAGCAGTTCTTC. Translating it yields CASSMASGYNEQFF. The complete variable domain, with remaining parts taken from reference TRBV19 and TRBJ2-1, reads DGGITQSPKYLFRKEGQNVTLSCEQNLNHDAMYWYRQDPGQGLRLIYYSQIVNDFQKGDIAEGYSVSREKKESFPLTVTSAQKNPTAFYLCASSMASGYNEQFFGPGTRLTVL.

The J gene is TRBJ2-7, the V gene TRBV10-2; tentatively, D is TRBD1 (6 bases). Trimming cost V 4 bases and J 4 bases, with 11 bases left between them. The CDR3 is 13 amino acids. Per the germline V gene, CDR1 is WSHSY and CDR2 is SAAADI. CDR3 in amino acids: CASSVGRGYEQYV. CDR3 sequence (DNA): TGCGCCAGCAGTGTAGGCAGGGGTTACGAGCAGTACGTC.

CDR3 sequence reads: CASSLRAFRIAGGRDTQYF. The CDR3 DNA follows: TGTGCCAGCAGCTTACGTGCGTTCCGAATAGCGGGGGGACGAGATACGCAGTATTTT. The chain carries TRBV11-2 and TRBJ2-3; 10 positions agree with TRBD2. The CDR3 has 19 residues. Trimming took 2 bases from V and 5 from J; bases not matched to a gene: 16. Per the germline V gene, CDR1 is SGHAT and CDR2 is FQNNGV.

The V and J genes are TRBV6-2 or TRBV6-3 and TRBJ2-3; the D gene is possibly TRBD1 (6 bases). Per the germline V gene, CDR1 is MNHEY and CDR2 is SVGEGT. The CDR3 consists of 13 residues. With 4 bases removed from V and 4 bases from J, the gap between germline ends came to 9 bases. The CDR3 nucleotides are TGTGCCAGCAGTTCTCGGACAGCAGATACGCAGTATTTT. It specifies CASSSRTADTQYF.

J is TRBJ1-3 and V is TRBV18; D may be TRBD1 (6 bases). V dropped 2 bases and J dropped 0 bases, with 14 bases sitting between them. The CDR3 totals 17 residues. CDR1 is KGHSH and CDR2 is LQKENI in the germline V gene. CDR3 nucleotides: TGTGCCAGCTCACCAGTTGGGGGCTTTACCTCTGGAAACACCATATATTTT. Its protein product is CASSPVGGFTSGNTIYF.

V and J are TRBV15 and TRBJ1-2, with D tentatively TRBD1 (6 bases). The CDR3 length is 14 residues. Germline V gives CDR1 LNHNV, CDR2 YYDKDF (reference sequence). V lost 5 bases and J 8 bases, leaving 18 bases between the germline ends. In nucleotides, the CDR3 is TGTGCCACCAGCGGATACAGGGCCTCGGGCGGCTACACCTTC. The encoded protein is CATSGYRASGGYTF.

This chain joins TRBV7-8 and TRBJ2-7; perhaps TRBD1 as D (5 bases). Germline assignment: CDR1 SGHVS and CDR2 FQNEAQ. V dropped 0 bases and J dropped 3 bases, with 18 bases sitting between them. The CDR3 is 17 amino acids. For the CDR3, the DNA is TGTGCCAGCAGCTTAGCGTTTAGGGCAGGTCAGGGCTACGAGCAGTACTTC. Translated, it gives CASSLAFRAGQGYEQYF.

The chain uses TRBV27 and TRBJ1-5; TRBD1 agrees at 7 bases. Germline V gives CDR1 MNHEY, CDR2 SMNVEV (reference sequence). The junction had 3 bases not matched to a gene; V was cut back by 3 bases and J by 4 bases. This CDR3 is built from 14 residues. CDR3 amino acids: CASSLGQLNQPQHF. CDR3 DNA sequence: TGTGCCAGCAGTTTGGGACAGCTAAATCAGCCCCAGCATTTT.

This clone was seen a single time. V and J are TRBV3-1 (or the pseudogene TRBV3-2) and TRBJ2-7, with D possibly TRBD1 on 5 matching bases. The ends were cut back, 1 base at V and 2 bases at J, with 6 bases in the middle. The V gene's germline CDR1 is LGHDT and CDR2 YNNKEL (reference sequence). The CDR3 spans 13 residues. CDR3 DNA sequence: TGTGCCAGCAGCCAAGGACAGCCCTACGAGCAGTACGTC. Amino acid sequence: CASSQGQPYEQYV.

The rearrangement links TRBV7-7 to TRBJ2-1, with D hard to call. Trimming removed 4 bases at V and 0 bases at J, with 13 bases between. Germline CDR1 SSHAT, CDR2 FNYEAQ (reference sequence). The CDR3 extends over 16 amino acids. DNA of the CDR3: TGTGCCAGCAGCTCGATGGGTCCTAGCTCCTACAATGAGCAGTTCTTC. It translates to CASSSMGPSSYNEQFF.

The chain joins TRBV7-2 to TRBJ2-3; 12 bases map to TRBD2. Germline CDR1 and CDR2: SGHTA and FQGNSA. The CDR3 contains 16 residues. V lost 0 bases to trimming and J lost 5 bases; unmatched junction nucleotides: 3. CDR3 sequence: CASSLAGLAGQDTQYF. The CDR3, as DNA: TGTGCCAGCAGCTTAGCGGGACTAGCGGGTCAAGATACGCAGTATTTT.